Each of the 31 T cell receptor beta chains below was sequenced from the same sample in a study of T cells in Graves' hyperthyroidism and ophthalmopathy. Amplified TCR beta CDR3 regions derived from RNA transcripts. Carried out on the TCR CDR3, a first-round RT-PCR used the HTBI primer set. TCRdb reanalysed the multiplex PCR reads using MiXCR and keeps one entry per CDR3 protein. In the table there are 600,000 to 800,000 distinct CDR3 sequences, about 35% of which are singletons. The sample comprised blood. The source is a woman between 35 and 50 years old with Graves' hyperthyroidism.

This clonotype was observed at least ten times. CDR3 DNA sequence: TGTGCCAGCAGGACGTCCCGGGGCGAGCAGTACTTC. Its protein is CASRTSRGEQYF. V and J are TRBV7-9 and TRBJ2-7; a weak D match, TRBD2 (5 bases). Germline V lookup: CDR1 SEHNR, CDR2 FQNEAQ (reference sequence). The CDR3 spans 12 residues. Deletions cut 6 bases from V and 6 bases from J, with 12 bases between. Combining the CDR3 with reference TRBV7-9 and TRBJ2-7 gives the whole variable domain DTGVSQNPRHKITKRGQNVTFRCDPISEHNRLYWYRQTLGQGPEFLTYFQNEAQLEKSRLLSDRFSAERPKGSFSTLEIQRTEQGDSAMYLCASRTSRGEQYFGPGTRLTVT.

The CDR3: CASSSGARAGGWPQHF. The CDR3 DNA reads TGTGCCAGTAGTAGTGGGGCGAGGGCCGGTGGGTGGCCCCAGCATTTT. The chain uses TRBV19 and TRBJ1-5; TRBD1 might be the D (5 bases). Trimming shortened V by 4 bases and J by 9 bases, and 22 bases separated the two germline ends. CDR1 is LNHDA, CDR2 SQIVND, per germline (reference sequence). The CDR3 extends over 16 amino acids. The full variable domain, with the rest looked up from reference TRBV19 and TRBJ1-5, is DGGITQSPKYLFRKEGQNVTLSCEQNLNHDAMYWYRQDPGQGLRLIYYSQIVNDFQKGDIAEGYSVSREKKESFPLTVTSAQKNPTAFYLCASSSGARAGGWPQHFGDGTRLSIL.

The genes are TRBV10-2 and TRBJ1-2, with TRBD1 matching 7 bases. Per the germline V gene, CDR1 is WSHSY and CDR2 is SAAADI. V shed 6 bases, J shed 6 bases, and the junction held 10 bases outside the gene matches. The CDR3 is made up of 14 amino acids. Here the CDR3 DNA reads TGCGCCAGCAGGGAGACACGACAGGGAAATGGCTACACCTTC. As protein: CASRETRQGNGYTF.

The gene calls are TRBV6-1 and TRBJ2-7; D gene unclear. Between the trimmed V and J ends, which lost 6 bases and 0 bases, there was a span of 18 bases. Germline loops: CDR1 MNHNS, CDR2 SASEGT. There are 16 residues in the CDR3. CDR3 coding DNA: TGTGCCAGCAGGCCCCTTCTCTTATTCGTCTCCTACGAGCAGTACTTC. It translates to CASRPLLLFVSYEQYF.

To note about this clonotype: This may stem from a read error, because a much larger clone lies one nucleotide away. This rearrangement joins TRBV19 to TRBJ1-2; no firm D call. The germline V gene encodes CDR1 LNHDA and CDR2 SQIVND (reference sequence). V was pared by 1 base and J by 8 bases, with 14 bases between. The CDR3 is made up of 14 amino acids. Here the CDR3 DNA reads TGTGCCAGTAGTATAGGTGAGGCCTCGAGAGGCTACACCTTC. It codes for CASSIGEASRGYTF.

In the case of this clonotype: No conserved phenylalanine or tryptophan ends this CDR3, so it is likely a read error. The chain joins TRBV5-1 to TRBJ1-1; TRBD1 might be the D (5 bases). The CDR3 runs 14 residues. Per germline, CDR1 SGHRS and CDR2 YFSETQ. The V gene lost 0 bases and the J gene lost 2 bases, with 8 bases spanning the gap. The CDR3 is CASSLDGGNTEAFL. The CDR3 DNA is TGCGCCAGCAGCTTGGATGGGGGTAACACTGAAGCTTTCCTT.

The sample holds a few counts of this clonotype. CDR3 protein: CASSPLRSSSYEQYF. The CDR3, as DNA: TGTGCCAGCAGCCCCCTTCGCTCCAGCTCTTACGAGCAGTACTTC. V and J are TRBV11-2 and TRBJ2-7; unclear D gene. CDR1 is SGHAT and CDR2 is FQNNGV in the germline V gene. This CDR3 has 15 amino acids. The germline V and J ends were trimmed by 5 bases and 4 bases, with 18 bases remaining between them. Full variable domain (missing parts from reference TRBV11-2 and TRBJ2-7): EAGVAQSPRYKIIEKRQSVAFWCNPISGHATLYWYQQILGQGPKLLIQFQNNGVVDDSQLPKDRFSAERLKGVDSTLKIQPAKLEDSAVYLCASSPLRSSSYEQYFGPGTRLTVT.

The table lists this clonotype with a few counts. The chain employs TRBV10-3 and TRBJ2-2; 15 nucleotides match TRBD2. The ends lost 7 bases at V and 6 bases at J; junction bases unmatched: 6. This CDR3 region has 16 residues. CDR1 and CDR2 (germline): ENHRY, SYGVKD. The CDR3 here is CAITGLAGGLSGELFF. For the CDR3, the DNA is TGTGCCATCACGGGACTAGCGGGAGGTTTATCCGGGGAGCTGTTTTTT.

The V call is TRBV6-2 or TRBV6-3, the J call TRBJ1-5, with no clear D. V gave up 4 bases and J gave up 5 bases, with 15 bases separating them. The germline gives CDR1 MNHEY, CDR2 SVGEGT. This CDR3 spans 15 amino acids. The CDR3 nucleotides are TGTGCCAGCAGTTCGACACTACCAGACTATCAGCCCCAGCATTTT. It codes for CASSSTLPDYQPQHF.

The chain links TRBV5-6 to TRBJ1-1; maybe TRBD1 (6 bases). This CDR3 is built from 17 residues. Per germline, CDR1 SGHDT and CDR2 YYEEEE. Between the trimmed V and J ends, which lost 4 bases and 3 bases, there was a span of 22 bases. The CDR3 spells CASSTEGGGGLDTEAFF. CDR3 in DNA: TGTGCCAGCAGCACGGAGGGGGGCGGCGGTCTTGACACTGAAGCTTTCTTT.

This clonotype was recorded many times. The V gene is TRBV7-2, the J gene TRBJ1-6; no clear D gene. The CDR3 runs 14 residues. The V end lost 3 bases, the J end lost 7 bases, and 10 bases lay between the germline ends. The germline gives CDR1 SGHTA, CDR2 FQGNSA. CDR3 protein: CASSFQGPNSPLHF. The CDR3 DNA reads TGTGCCAGCAGCTTCCAAGGTCCCAATTCACCCCTCCACTTT.

This chain joins TRBV7-9 and TRBJ1-1; possibly TRBD1 for D (6 bases). CDR1 SEHNR and CDR2 FQNEAQ come from the germline V gene (reference sequence). Between the trimmed V and J ends, which lost 7 bases and 0 bases, there was a span of 12 bases. This CDR3 has 14 amino acids. CDR3 nucleotides: TGTGCCAGCATCCAAGCAGGGGTGAACACTGAAGCTTTCTTT. Protein: CASIQAGVNTEAFF.

Worth noting for this clonotype: Given a much more abundant clone one base away, this may be a read error. This likely comes from a read error, as the CDR3 has no conserved phenylalanine or tryptophan at its end. The chain uses TRBV10-1 and TRBJ1-1, with D maybe TRBD1 (5 bases). CDR1 is WNHNN and CDR2 is SYGVQD in the germline V gene (reference sequence). This CDR3 contains 14 residues. Trimming cost V 6 bases and J 5 bases, with 16 bases left between them. The CDR3 here is CASSHLGTGTEAFS. CDR3 coding DNA: TGCGCCAGCAGCCATCTGGGGACTGGGACTGAAGCTTTCTCT.

J is TRBJ1-2 and V is TRBV14; no definite D call. CDR3 length: 14 amino acids. Germline V gives CDR1 SGHDN, CDR2 FVKESK. The V end was cut by 2 bases, the J end by 0 bases, with 7 bases between. CDR3 DNA sequence: TGTGCCAGCAGCCAAACCGGGTCTAACTATGGCTACACCTTC. Translated, it gives CASSQTGSNYGYTF. Full variable domain (outside the CDR3, taken from reference TRBV14 and TRBJ1-2): EAGVTQFPSHSVIEKGQTVTLRCDPISGHDNLYWYRRVMGKEIKFLLHFVKESKQDESGMPNNRFLAERTGGTYSTLKVQPAELEDSGVYFCASSQTGSNYGYTFGSGTRLTVV.

This clonotype was recorded at least ten times. The chain recombines TRBV10-3 with TRBJ1-1; 7 bases fit TRBD1. Germline-derived CDR1 and CDR2 are ENHRY and SYGVKD. The V and J ends lost 5 bases and 4 bases, in that order; junction bases with no gene match: 7. This CDR3 is 14 amino acids long. The CDR3 sequence is CAISSTGWGTEAFF. CDR3 nucleotide sequence: TGTGCCATCAGTTCGACAGGGTGGGGCACTGAAGCTTTCTTT.

This clonotype was counted at least ten times. The chain uses TRBV5-6 and TRBJ1-6; a possible D gene is TRBD1 (6 bases). The CDR3 extends over 14 amino acids. V shed 3 bases and J shed 7 bases, with 11 bases lying between them. Germline V CDR1 and CDR2: SGHDT, YYEEEE. The CDR3 here is CASSWGHINSPLHF. In DNA form, the CDR3 reads TGTGCCAGCAGCTGGGGACACATCAATTCACCCCTCCACTTT.

The V call is TRBV2, the J call TRBJ1-4; the D is unclear. Germline V CDR1 and CDR2: SNHLY, FYNNEI. The CDR3 consists of 15 residues. Trimming cost V 4 bases and J 0 bases, with 9 bases left between them. The DNA of the CDR3 is TGTGCCAGCAGTGGACCGGGCGCAACTAATGAAAAACTGTTTTTT. It specifies CASSGPGATNEKLFF.

The chain employs TRBV28 and TRBJ2-6; a possible D gene is TRBD2 (5 bases). This CDR3 region has 16 residues. The ends were cut back, 1 base at V and 0 bases at J, with 7 bases in the middle. Germline values: CDR1 MDHEN, CDR2 SYDVKM. Here the CDR3 reads CASSLYGVSGANVLTF. DNA for the CDR3: TGTGCCAGCAGTTTATACGGGGTCTCTGGGGCCAACGTCCTGACTTTC.

This clonotype has a single count. The chain links TRBV20-1 to TRBJ2-5; 8 bases fit TRBD2. V dropped 3 bases and J dropped 5; count of bases not matched to a gene: 17. CDR3 length: 17 residues. From germline, CDR1 is DFQATT and CDR2 SNEGSKA (reference sequence). The CDR3 region has the DNA TGCAGTGCTAGCGGGAGGGGCGCGTCTGGTTTTGTGGAGACCCAGTACTTC. This codes for CSASGRGASGFVETQYF.

This chain uses TRBV5-6 with TRBJ1-1; 8 positions match TRBD1. V was pared by 1 base and J by 1 base, with 3 bases of the junction left unmatched. CDR3 length: 15 residues. CDR1 SGHDT and CDR2 YYEEEE come from the germline V gene. This CDR3 reads CASSLMGTGNTEAFF. The CDR3 bases are TGTGCCAGCAGCTTGATGGGGACAGGGAACACTGAAGCTTTCTTT.

The V and J genes are TRBV6-1 and TRBJ1-1; D is perhaps TRBD1 (5 bases). V shed 6 bases and J shed 1 base, with 15 bases lying between them. The CDR3 consists of 15 residues. Germline CDR1 and CDR2: MNHNS and SASEGT. CDR3 in amino acids: CASSPPYRGNTEAFF. CDR3 sequence (DNA): TGTGCCAGCAGCCCCCCGTATAGGGGGAACACTGAAGCTTTCTTT.

The rearrangement links TRBV29-1 to TRBJ1-4; possibly TRBD1 for D (5 bases). The CDR3 totals 12 residues. The V end lost 6 bases, the J end lost 7 bases, and 12 bases lay between the germline ends. Germline V gene sequence: CDR1 SQVTM, CDR2 ANQGSEA. CDR3 residues: CSVGPGGEKLFF. Written as DNA, the CDR3 is TGCAGCGTGGGACCGGGGGGTGAAAAACTGTTTTTT.

The chain recombines TRBV2 with TRBJ1-6; D is unresolved. The CDR3 runs to 12 residues. V gave up 6 bases and J gave up 7 bases, with 7 bases separating them. Germline assignment: CDR1 SNHLY and CDR2 FYNNEI. CDR3 DNA: TGTGCCAGCAGGCGAAGGAATTCACCCCTCCACTTT. It encodes CASRRRNSPLHF.

This clonotype has only a few counts. The genes are TRBV14 and TRBJ2-7; TRBD2 matches at 8 bases. V lost 8 bases to trimming and J lost 7 bases; unmatched junction nucleotides: 10. CDR3 length: 13 amino acids. Germline V gene data show CDR1 as SGHDN and CDR2 as FVKESK. The CDR3 DNA reads TGTGCCAGCTCAACAAACCGGGAGGGGGAGCAGTACTTC. It translates to CASSTNREGEQYF. Full variable domain (remainder filled in from reference TRBV14 and TRBJ2-7): EAGVTQFPSHSVIEKGQTVTLRCDPISGHDNLYWYRRVMGKEIKFLLHFVKESKQDESGMPNNRFLAERTGGTYSTLKVQPAELEDSGVYFCASSTNREGEQYFGPGTRLTVT.

The V and J genes are TRBV20-1 and TRBJ1-5; no clear D gene. Germline V gene sequence: CDR1 DFQATT, CDR2 SNEGSKA (reference sequence). V gave up 0 bases and J gave up 7 bases, with 16 bases separating them. This CDR3 has 15 amino acids. The CDR3 protein is CSARDNRIRGQPQHF. Written as DNA, the CDR3 is TGCAGTGCTAGAGATAATCGGATCAGAGGGCAGCCCCAGCATTTT.

The rearrangement links TRBV25-1 to TRBJ1-1; tentatively, D is TRBD1 (5 bases). CDR1 is MGHDK and CDR2 is SYGVNS in the germline V gene. Trimming shortened V by 9 bases and J by 0 bases, and 17 bases separated the two germline ends. CDR3 length equals 15 residues. Written as DNA, the CDR3 is TGTGCCAGAAGCTTGGGGCAGACCATGAACACTGAAGCTTTCTTT. Encoded protein: CARSLGQTMNTEAFF.

The rearrangement links TRBV7-9 to TRBJ1-3; D possibly corresponds to TRBD1 (5 bases). Germline V gene data show CDR1 as SEHNR and CDR2 as FQNEAQ (reference sequence). The CDR3 length is 17 residues. Trimming cost V 2 bases and J 4 bases, with 18 bases left between them. As DNA, the CDR3 is TGTGCCAGCAGCTTATCCGACAGATCCATCCTAGGAAACACCATATATTTT. Encoded protein: CASSLSDRSILGNTIYF.

The CDR3 nucleotides read TGTGCCAGCAGCCCCTGGGCAGCAGCTAACTATGGCTACACCTTC. Its protein product is CASSPWAAANYGYTF. The chain employs TRBV11-2 and TRBJ1-2; D remains ambiguous. The CDR3 extends over 15 amino acids. Germline V gene lookup returns CDR1 SGHAT and CDR2 FQNNGV. Trimming left V 5 bases short and J 0 bases short, with 13 bases between.

This clonotype has at least ten counts. The chain couples TRBV6-5 to TRBJ2-7; a weak D match, TRBD2 (6 bases). The CDR3 sequence is 12 residues long. The V end was cut by 6 bases, the J end by 2 bases, with 8 bases between. Germline V lookup: CDR1 MNHEY, CDR2 SVGAGI. The CDR3 DNA sequence: TGTGCCAGCAGAGGCGGGGCCTACGAGCAGTACTTC. The encoded protein is CASRGGAYEQYF.

This clonotype was detected only a few times. This chain links TRBV7-2 with TRBJ2-6; D is possibly TRBD1 (5 bases). Looked up from germline, CDR1 is SGHTA and CDR2 is FQGNSA. Trimming stripped 2 bases from V and 4 bases from J, with 21 bases between. The CDR3 spans 19 residues. The CDR3 DNA reads TGTGCCAGCAGCTTAAAACCTCGGGTCCTCTCAGGGGGGGCCAACGTCCTGACTTTC. It yields the protein CASSLKPRVLSGGANVLTF.

This clonotype has ten or more counts. The gene calls are TRBV14 and TRBJ2-7; D remains unclear. The CDR3 length is 14 residues. Trimming shortened V by 5 bases and J by 2 bases, and 13 bases separated the two germline ends. Germline V gene data show CDR1 as SGHDN and CDR2 as FVKESK. The CDR3 coding sequence is TGTGCCAGCAGCGCCGTAGGCTCAGCCTACGAGCAGTACTTC. Translating it yields CASSAVGSAYEQYF.